What follows are 22 T cell receptor beta chains derived from one specimen sequenced in a study of T cell changes during pregnancy in multiple sclerosis (dated 2019 in TCRdb). Libraries were made using the immunoSEQ multiplex PCR assay. Entries here come from immuneACCESS through TCRdb and include only in-frame sequences with V and J called. Some clones fail to appear in such tables; in the studies checked, an unresolved V gene covers under half of the shortfall, and the cause of the remainder is unknown. For this sample there are 55,000 to 85,000 clones; over 90% appear just once. About 0.3% of the sample is in the top ten clones. The sequencing here drew on CD4+ T cells from peripheral blood mononuclear cells, taken after pregnancy. These receptors were taken from a female donor with multiple sclerosis, enrolled in a pregnancy study.

The chain employs TRBV28 and TRBJ1-4; TRBD1 matches at 7 bases. After removal of 3 bases from V and 0 bases from J, the junction contained 13 bases not matched to a gene. The CDR3 spans 19 residues. The germline gives CDR1 MDHEN, CDR2 SYDVKM. The CDR3 DNA follows: TGTGCCAGCAGTTTTTCCCTCGGGGACAGTCTTACAACTAATGAAAAACTGTTTTTT. Amino acids: CASSFSLGDSLTTNEKLFF.

This rearrangement joins TRBV10-3 to TRBJ2-2, with 9 nucleotides matching TRBD1. Germline CDR1 ENHRY, CDR2 SYGVKD. V lost 6 bases, J lost 1 base, and 3 bases stayed unmatched. The CDR3 sequence is 15 residues long. CDR3 amino acids: CAISPGQGNTGELFF. The CDR3 nucleotides are TGTGCCATCAGCCCGGGACAGGGGAACACCGGGGAGCTGTTTTTT.

This chain connects TRBV21-1 to TRBJ2-5; TRBD1 is the table's D call, not checked against the DNA. TRBV21-1 is a listed pseudogene. The CDR3 is made up of 17 amino acids. This chain's CDR3 is CASSTPKDRGFRETQYF. DNA of the CDR3: TGTGCCAGCAGCACCCCAAAAGACAGGGGGTTTAGAGAGACCCAGTACTTC.

The V and J genes are TRBV5-1 and TRBJ2-3; D not certain. CDR1 is SGHRS and CDR2 is YFSETQ in the germline V gene. With 5 bases removed from V and 4 bases from J, the gap between germline ends came to 17 bases. This CDR3 is 15 amino acids long. The DNA of the CDR3 is TGCGCCAGCAGGAGGAGTGGAGCCCCGGCAGATACGCAGTATTTT. It encodes CASRRSGAPADTQYF.

This chain uses TRBV11-2 with TRBJ2-7; TRBD2 agrees at 10 bases. With 5 bases clipped from V and 3 bases from J, the junction kept 7 bases outside the gene matches. This CDR3 spans 15 amino acids. From germline, CDR1 is SGHAT and CDR2 FQNNGV. This chain's CDR3 is CASSISGLAHYEQYF. The CDR3 DNA follows: TGTGCCAGCAGCATATCGGGACTAGCGCACTACGAGCAGTACTTC.

V gene TRBV5-1 combines with J gene TRBJ2-7; 7 bases fit TRBD1. Per the germline V gene, CDR1 is SGHRS and CDR2 is YFSETQ. Losses at the gene ends were 0 bases for V and 0 bases for J; bases not matched to a gene: 3. CDR3 length equals 15 residues. The CDR3 DNA sequence: TGCGCCAGCAGCTTGGGACAGGGCCTCTCCTACGAGCAGTACTTC. Residues: CASSLGQGLSYEQYF.

The rearrangement uses TRBV7-9 and TRBJ2-7; 9 bases are a match to TRBD1. This CDR3 has 16 amino acids. Germline V gene lookup returns CDR1 SEHNR and CDR2 FQNEAQ (reference sequence). V was clipped by 4 bases and J by 2 bases; unmatched bases: 9. The CDR3 DNA reads as TGTGCCAGCAGCTCCACAGGGGGCGTCTGGACCTACGAGCAGTACTTC. The encoded protein is CASSSTGGVWTYEQYF.

The V and J genes are TRBV9 and TRBJ2-7; 7 nucleotides align to TRBD1. This CDR3 region has 15 residues. Germline CDR1 reads SGDLS; CDR2 reads YYNGEE. J was trimmed by 2 bases and V by 1 base; bases with no gene match: 6. The CDR3 region has the DNA TGTGCCAGCAGCGTATCACAGGGGACCCCCTACGAGCAGTACTTC. Protein sequence: CASSVSQGTPYEQYF.

This clone appeared a single time. The V gene is TRBV6-6, the J gene TRBJ2-1, with 12 bases that match TRBD2. V shed 4 bases and J 5 bases; nucleotides not matched to a gene: 3. This CDR3 has 15 residues. CDR1 MNHNY and CDR2 SVGAGI come from the germline V gene (reference sequence). The CDR3 region has the DNA TGTGCCAGCAGTTGGGGACTAGCGGGTAACAATGAGCAGTTCTTC. This codes for CASSWGLAGNNEQFF.

This chain links TRBV6-5 with TRBJ1-2; D is ambiguous. V was pared by 1 base and J by 2 bases, with 11 bases between. CDR1 and CDR2 (germline): MNHEY, SVGAGI. CDR3 length: 15 residues. In DNA, the CDR3 is TGTGCCAGCAGTTACTGGCCAACAGAGAACTATGGCTACACCTTC. Protein product: CASSYWPTENYGYTF.

The gene calls are TRBV29-1 and TRBJ1-1, with D maybe TRBD1 (6 bases). Germline V lookup: CDR1 SQVTM, CDR2 ANQGSEA. The V end lost 3 bases, the J end lost 7 bases, and 12 bases lay between the germline ends. CDR3 length equals 12 residues. The CDR3 DNA is TGCAGCGTTGACGGAGAGGGGGTTGAAGCTTTCTTT. Translation gives CSVDGEGVEAFF.

V gene TRBV5-4 combines with J gene TRBJ1-2, with 10 bases aligning to TRBD1. Germline V gene data show CDR1 as SGHNT and CDR2 as YYREEE (reference sequence). This CDR3 is built from 15 residues. The trim removed 4 bases at V and 5 bases at J, leaving 8 bases unmatched. The chain's CDR3 is CASSERQGAWYGYTF. The CDR3 DNA reads as TGTGCCAGCAGCGAACGACAGGGGGCCTGGTATGGCTACACCTTC.

The V and J genes are TRBV19 and TRBJ1-1; 7 nucleotides match TRBD1. Germline trimming cut 6 bases from V and 5 bases from J; bases unmatched to any gene: 6. The germline V gene has CDR1 LNHDA and CDR2 SQIVND (reference sequence). The CDR3 covers 13 residues. CDR3 DNA sequence: TGTGCCAGTAGCTTCACAGGGGATACTGAAGCTTTCTTT. Residues: CASSFTGDTEAFF.

The V gene is TRBV6-6, the J gene TRBJ2-1, with 9 bases lining up with TRBD1. Unmatched junction bases numbered 4, after V lost 5 bases and J lost 5 bases. Germline V gene data show CDR1 as MNHNY and CDR2 as SVGAGI (reference sequence). This CDR3 is 14 amino acids long. The chain's CDR3 is CASSTGGEDNEQFF. The CDR3 DNA is TGTGCCAGCAGTACAGGGGGCGAGGACAATGAGCAGTTCTTC.

V usage is TRBV5-1 and J usage is TRBJ2-2; D is possibly TRBD1 (5 bases). Germline CDR1 is SGHRS and CDR2 is YFSETQ. The V end was cut by 2 bases, the J end by 4 bases, with 12 bases between. This CDR3 is built from 15 residues. CDR3 protein: CASSFLGVGTGELFF. CDR3 nucleotides: TGCGCCAGCAGCTTCCTAGGGGTGGGCACCGGGGAGCTGTTTTTT.

The chain couples TRBV27 to TRBJ2-3, with 9 bases that match TRBD2. J was trimmed by 2 bases and V by 7 bases; bases with no gene match: 10. CDR1 is MNHEY, CDR2 SMNVEV, per germline (reference sequence). The CDR3 contains 16 residues. CDR3 amino acids: CASTSWTSENTDTQYF. CDR3 DNA: TGTGCCAGCACCAGCTGGACTAGCGAGAACACAGATACGCAGTATTTT.

This chain links TRBV7-8 with TRBJ2-1, with 11 bases aligning to TRBD2. From germline, CDR1 is SGHVS and CDR2 FQNEAQ. Trimming removed 5 bases from V and 2 bases from J; junction bases left unmatched: 8. CDR3 length: 17 amino acids. DNA of the CDR3: TGTGCCAGCAGCCTAGGGACTAGCGGAAGACCCTACAATGAGCAGTTCTTC. Amino acids: CASSLGTSGRPYNEQFF.

In this sample, this clone turned up once. The chain carries TRBV7-8 and TRBJ1-6, with 8 bases that match TRBD1. The germline CDR1 and CDR2 sequences are SGHVS and FQNEAQ. The V gene end was trimmed by 5 bases and the J gene end by 2 bases; junction bases not matched to a gene: 8. CDR3 length: 17 residues. DNA of the CDR3: TGTGCCAGCAGCCCATACCAGGGGGCGGCCTATAATTCACCCCTCCACTTT. Its protein is CASSPYQGAAYNSPLHF.

The chain couples TRBV29-1 to TRBJ2-3, with 8 bases lining up with TRBD2. The CDR3 runs to 15 residues. Germline trimming cut 0 bases from V and 4 bases from J; bases unmatched to any gene: 6. Germline lookup yields CDR1 SQVTM and CDR2 ANQGSEA. As DNA, the CDR3 is TGCAGCGTTGAAGAGACCGGGAGGGCGGCAGATACGCAGTATTTT. It is translated as CSVEETGRAADTQYF.

CDR3 region: CASRAAGPNEKLFF. CDR3 DNA sequence: TGTGCCAGCAGAGCCGCTGGGCCAAATGAAAAACTGTTTTTT. The rearrangement uses TRBV27 and TRBJ1-4; no clear D. V lost 6 bases and J 5 bases, leaving 13 bases between the germline ends. This CDR3 has 14 amino acids. Germline CDR1 reads MNHEY; CDR2 reads SMNVEV (reference sequence).

The rearrangement uses TRBV7-3 and TRBJ2-5, with TRBD2 identical over 10 bases. J was trimmed by 7 bases and V by 1 base; bases with no gene match: 0. CDR3 length equals 13 residues. Germline CDR1 SGHTA, CDR2 FQGTGA. The CDR3 nucleotides read TGTGCCAGCAGCTTAATAGCGGGAGGGACCCAGTACTTC. Translating gives CASSLIAGGTQYF.

This clone was found once. The chain couples TRBV27 to TRBJ2-7, with a weak D call TRBD2 (5 bases). Germline CDR1 MNHEY, CDR2 SMNVEV (reference sequence). V was clipped by 6 bases and J by 0 bases, with 15 bases between them. The CDR3 runs to 15 residues. The CDR3 region is CASSPAVGDSYEQYF. CDR3 bases: TGTGCCAGCAGCCCAGCCGTGGGAGACTCCTACGAGCAGTACTTC.